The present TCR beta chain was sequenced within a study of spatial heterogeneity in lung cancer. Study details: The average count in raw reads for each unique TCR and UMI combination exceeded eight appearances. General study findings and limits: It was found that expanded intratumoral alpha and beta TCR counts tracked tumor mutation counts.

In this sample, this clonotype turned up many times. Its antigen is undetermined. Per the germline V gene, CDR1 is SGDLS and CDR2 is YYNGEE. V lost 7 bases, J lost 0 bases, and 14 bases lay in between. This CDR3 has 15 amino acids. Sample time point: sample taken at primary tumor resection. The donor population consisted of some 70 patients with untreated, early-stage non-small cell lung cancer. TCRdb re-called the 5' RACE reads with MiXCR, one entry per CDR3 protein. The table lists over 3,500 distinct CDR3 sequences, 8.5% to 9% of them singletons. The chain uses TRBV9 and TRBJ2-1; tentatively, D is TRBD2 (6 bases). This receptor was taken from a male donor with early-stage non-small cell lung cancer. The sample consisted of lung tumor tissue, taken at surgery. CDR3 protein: CASSRGGSSYNEQFF. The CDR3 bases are TGTGCCAGCTCTCGCGGAGGGAGCTCCTACAATGAGCAGTTCTTC.